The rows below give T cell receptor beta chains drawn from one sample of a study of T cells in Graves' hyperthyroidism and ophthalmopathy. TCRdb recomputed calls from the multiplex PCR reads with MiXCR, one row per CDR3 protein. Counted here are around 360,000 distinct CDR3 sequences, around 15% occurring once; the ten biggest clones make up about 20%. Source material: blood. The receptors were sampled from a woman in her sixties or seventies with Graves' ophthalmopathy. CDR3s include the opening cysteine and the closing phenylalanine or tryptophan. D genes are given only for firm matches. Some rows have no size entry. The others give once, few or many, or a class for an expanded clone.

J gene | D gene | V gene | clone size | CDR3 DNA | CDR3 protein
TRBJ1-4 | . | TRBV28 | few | TGTGCCAGCAGTTGGGGACGATGGGAAAAACTGTTTTTT | CASSWGRWEKLFF
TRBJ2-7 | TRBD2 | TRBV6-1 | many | TGTGCCAGCAGTGAGAGACTAGCGGTCTACGAGCAGTACTTC | CASSERLAVYEQYF
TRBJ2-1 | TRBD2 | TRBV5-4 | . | TGTGCCAGCAGCTTAGGTATAGCGGGAGGCTCCCCCTACAATGAGCAGTTCTTC | CASSLGIAGGSPYNEQFF
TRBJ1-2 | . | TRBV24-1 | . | TGTGCCACCAGTGATATTTTGGGGGGCTACACCTTC | CATSDILGGYTF
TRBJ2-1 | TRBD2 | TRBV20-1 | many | TGCAGTGCCAGCACTAGCGGGAGCTCTAGTGAGCAGTTCTTC | CSASTSGSSSEQFF
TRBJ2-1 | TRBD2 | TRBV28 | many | TGTGCCAGCAGTCTCCCCGGACTAGCGGTGGACAATGAGCAGTTCTTC | CASSLPGLAVDNEQFF
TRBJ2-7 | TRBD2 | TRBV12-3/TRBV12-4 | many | TGTGCCAGCAGCTTGACTAGCGGGATCCACGAGCAGTACTTC | CASSLTSGIHEQYF
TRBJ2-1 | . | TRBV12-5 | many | TGTGCTAGTGGTGGGGACGGAAAGGGGCTAGTCCCCTACAATGAGCAGTTCTTC | CASGGDGKGLVPYNEQFF
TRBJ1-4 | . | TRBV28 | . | TGTGCCAGCAGCTCAGGGGATATGTCTGAAAAACTGTTTTTT | CASSSGDMSEKLFF
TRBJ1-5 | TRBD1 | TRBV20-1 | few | TGCAGTGCCCTGGGGGGAGGGGAGGGGGCCAATCAGCCCCAGCATTTT | CSALGGGEGANQPQHF
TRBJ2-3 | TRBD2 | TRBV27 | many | TGTGCCAGCAGTTTCGGGCTAGCGGGCACAGATACGCAGTATTTT | CASSFGLAGTDTQYF
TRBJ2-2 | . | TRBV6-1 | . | TGTGCCAGCAGAACCCCCGGGGGGAACACCGGGGAGCTGTTTTTT | CASRTPGGNTGELFF
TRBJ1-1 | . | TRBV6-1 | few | TGTGCCAGCACCTACACCGGGGGGGCGTACACTGAAGCTTTCTTT | CASTYTGGAYTEAFF
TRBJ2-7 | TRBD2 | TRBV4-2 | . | TGTGCCAGCAGCCCGTACTTAACTAGCGGGGGAGGGGGGGAGCAGTACTTC | CASSPYLTSGGGGEQYF
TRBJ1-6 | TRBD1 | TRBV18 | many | TGTGCCAGCTCACGGGACAGGAATTCACCCCTCCACTTT | CASSRDRNSPLHF
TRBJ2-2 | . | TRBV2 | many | TGTGCCAGCAGAGACGACTGGGCAAGCCGGTCGGAGCTGTTTTTT | CASRDDWASRSELFF
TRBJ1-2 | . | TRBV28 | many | TGTGCCAGCAGTTCCTTGGAGGGGAGGAATGGCTACACCTTC | CASSSLEGRNGYTF
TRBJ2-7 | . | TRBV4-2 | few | TGTGCCAGCAGCCAAGATCCCGCTACGTCCTACGAGCAGTACTTC | CASSQDPATSYEQYF
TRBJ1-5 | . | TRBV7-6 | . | TGTGCCAGCAGCTTAGGGGTGCAAGGTCAGCCCCAGCATTTT | CASSLGVQGQPQHF
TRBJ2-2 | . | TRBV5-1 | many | TGCGCCAGCAGCTTGGAGGGGGGCTACACCGGGGAGCTGTTTTTT | CASSLEGGYTGELFF
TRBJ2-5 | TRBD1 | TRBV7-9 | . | TGTGCCAGCAGCTTTGGGGACAGGTTACAAGAGACCCAGTACTTC | CASSFGDRLQETQYF
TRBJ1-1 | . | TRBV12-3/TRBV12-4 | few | TGTGCCAGCCGAAGGGTGGGGAACACTGAAGCTTTCTTT | CASRRVGNTEAFF
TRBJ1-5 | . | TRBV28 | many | TGTGCCAGCAGTTTATTAAGGGAGAGCCAGCCCCAGCATTTT | CASSLLRESQPQHF
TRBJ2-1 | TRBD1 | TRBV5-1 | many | TGCGCCAGCAGCTTTACCGGGACAGGGGGCTACAATGAGCAGTTCTTC | CASSFTGTGGYNEQFF
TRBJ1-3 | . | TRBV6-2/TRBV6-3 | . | TGTGCCAGCAGTTCCACCCGGGGGGGCAGGAGCTCTGGAAACACCATATATTTT | CASSSTRGGRSSGNTIYF
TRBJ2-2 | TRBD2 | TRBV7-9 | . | TGTGCCAGCAGCTTATTAGGGACTAGCGGGGTCGGAACCGGGGAGCTGTTTTTT | CASSLLGTSGVGTGELFF
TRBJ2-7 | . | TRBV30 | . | TGTGCCTGGAGTTCGGGGCCCTACGAGCAGTACTTC | CAWSSGPYEQYF
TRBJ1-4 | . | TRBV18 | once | TGTGCCAGCTCACGCCCTGGGTCAGGGTATGATGAAAAACTGTTTTTT | CASSRPGSGYDEKLFF
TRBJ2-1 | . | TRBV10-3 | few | TGTGCCACCCTCCCACGAGACTACAATGAGCAGTTCTTC | CATLPRDYNEQFF
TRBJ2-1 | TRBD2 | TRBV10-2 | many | TGCGCCAGCAGCCGGGGGGAAAACAATGAGCAGTTCTTC | CASSRGENNEQFF
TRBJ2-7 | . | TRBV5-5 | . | TGTGCCAGCAGCTTGGTCACTGGGACGGGGGCCTACGAGCAGTACTTC | CASSLVTGTGAYEQYF
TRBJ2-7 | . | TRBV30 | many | TGTGCCTGGAGTGAAGGCAGAGCCTACGAGCAGTACTTC | CAWSEGRAYEQYF
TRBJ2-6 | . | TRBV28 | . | TGTGCCAGCGGAATATGGTCTGGGGCCAACGTCCTGACTTTC | CASGIWSGANVLTF
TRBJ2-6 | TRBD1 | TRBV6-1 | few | TGTGCCAGCAGTGTGACAGGGGCTGGGGCCAACGTCCTGACTTTC | CASSVTGAGANVLTF
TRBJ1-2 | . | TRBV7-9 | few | TGTGCCAGCAGCTTTACAGGGGGCTACACCTTC | CASSFTGGYTF
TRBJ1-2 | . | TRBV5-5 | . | TGTGCCAGCAGCTTGGAACCTGGCTATGGCTACACCTTC | CASSLEPGYGYTF
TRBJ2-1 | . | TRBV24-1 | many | TGTGCCACCAGTGACTCCACTGGACTGCGCCCGTTCTTC | CATSDSTGLRPFF
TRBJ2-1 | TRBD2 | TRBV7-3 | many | TGTGCCAGCAGCCCAAAACGGGGAGGGAGCTCCTACAATGAGCAGTTCTTC | CASSPKRGGSSYNEQFF
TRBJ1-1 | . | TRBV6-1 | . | TGTGCCAGACTCAGGGAATTAAACACTGAAGCTTTCTTT | CARLRELNTEAFF
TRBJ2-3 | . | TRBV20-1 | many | TGCAGTGCTGGGGTTCGGAATACGCAGTATTTT | CSAGVRNTQYF
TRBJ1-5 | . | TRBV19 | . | TGTGCCAGTAGTTCAACCGGGACACAAAGCAATCAGCCCCAGCATTTT | CASSSTGTQSNQPQHF
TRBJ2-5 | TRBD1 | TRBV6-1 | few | TGTGCCTCCTCCAGGGGGCAGGGGGGATCCCAAGAGACCCAGTACTTC | CASSRGQGGSQETQYF
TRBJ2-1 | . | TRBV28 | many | TGTGCCAGCAGTGACAGCCAGCAGTTCTTC | CASSDSQQFF
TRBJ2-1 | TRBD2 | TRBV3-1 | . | TGTGCCAGCAGCCAAGAGGCGGGGGGCAGTGAGCAGTTCTTC | CASSQEAGGSEQFF